This TCR beta chain was identified in a study of T cells after yellow fever vaccination. Study-wide points: One caveat is that FACS-sorted repertoires could contain abundant clonotypes contaminating from the bulk population.

This clonotype was observed a handful of times. Its target is unknown. MiXCR, applied by TCRdb to the 5' RACE reads, yields one record per CDR3 protein. The table includes approximately 260,000 distinct CDR3 sequences, about 5% detected once. CDR1 DFQATT and CDR2 SNEGSKA come from the germline V gene (reference sequence). V lost 1 base, J lost 0 bases, and 7 bases stayed unmatched. The CDR3 runs to 16 residues. The material sequenced was CD4+ T cells sorted from PBMCs, taken on the day of the yellow fever booster vaccination. This clonotype was sampled from a man aged 18-30 years who received the YFV17D yellow fever vaccine. The chain is built from TRBV20-1 and TRBJ1-2; 8 bases match TRBD1. This chain's CDR3 is CSARAGDRLTNYGYTF. The CDR3 DNA reads as TGCAGTGCTAGAGCCGGGGACAGGTTGACTAACTATGGCTACACCTTC.